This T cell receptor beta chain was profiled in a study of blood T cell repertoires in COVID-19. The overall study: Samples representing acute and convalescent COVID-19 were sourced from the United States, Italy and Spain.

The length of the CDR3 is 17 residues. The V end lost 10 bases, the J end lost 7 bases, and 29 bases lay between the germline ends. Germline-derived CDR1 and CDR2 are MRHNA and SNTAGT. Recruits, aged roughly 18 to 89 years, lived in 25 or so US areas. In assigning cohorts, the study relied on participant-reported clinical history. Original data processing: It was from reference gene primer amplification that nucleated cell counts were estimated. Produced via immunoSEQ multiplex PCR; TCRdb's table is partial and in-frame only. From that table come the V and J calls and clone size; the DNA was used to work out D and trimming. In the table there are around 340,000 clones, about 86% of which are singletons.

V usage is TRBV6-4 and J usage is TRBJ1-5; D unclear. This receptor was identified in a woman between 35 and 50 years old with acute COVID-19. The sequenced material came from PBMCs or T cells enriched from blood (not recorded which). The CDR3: CATLRGSGEGGKQPQHF. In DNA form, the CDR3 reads TGTGCCACCTTACGCGGAAGCGGGGAGGGTGGGAAGCAGCCCCAGCATTTT.